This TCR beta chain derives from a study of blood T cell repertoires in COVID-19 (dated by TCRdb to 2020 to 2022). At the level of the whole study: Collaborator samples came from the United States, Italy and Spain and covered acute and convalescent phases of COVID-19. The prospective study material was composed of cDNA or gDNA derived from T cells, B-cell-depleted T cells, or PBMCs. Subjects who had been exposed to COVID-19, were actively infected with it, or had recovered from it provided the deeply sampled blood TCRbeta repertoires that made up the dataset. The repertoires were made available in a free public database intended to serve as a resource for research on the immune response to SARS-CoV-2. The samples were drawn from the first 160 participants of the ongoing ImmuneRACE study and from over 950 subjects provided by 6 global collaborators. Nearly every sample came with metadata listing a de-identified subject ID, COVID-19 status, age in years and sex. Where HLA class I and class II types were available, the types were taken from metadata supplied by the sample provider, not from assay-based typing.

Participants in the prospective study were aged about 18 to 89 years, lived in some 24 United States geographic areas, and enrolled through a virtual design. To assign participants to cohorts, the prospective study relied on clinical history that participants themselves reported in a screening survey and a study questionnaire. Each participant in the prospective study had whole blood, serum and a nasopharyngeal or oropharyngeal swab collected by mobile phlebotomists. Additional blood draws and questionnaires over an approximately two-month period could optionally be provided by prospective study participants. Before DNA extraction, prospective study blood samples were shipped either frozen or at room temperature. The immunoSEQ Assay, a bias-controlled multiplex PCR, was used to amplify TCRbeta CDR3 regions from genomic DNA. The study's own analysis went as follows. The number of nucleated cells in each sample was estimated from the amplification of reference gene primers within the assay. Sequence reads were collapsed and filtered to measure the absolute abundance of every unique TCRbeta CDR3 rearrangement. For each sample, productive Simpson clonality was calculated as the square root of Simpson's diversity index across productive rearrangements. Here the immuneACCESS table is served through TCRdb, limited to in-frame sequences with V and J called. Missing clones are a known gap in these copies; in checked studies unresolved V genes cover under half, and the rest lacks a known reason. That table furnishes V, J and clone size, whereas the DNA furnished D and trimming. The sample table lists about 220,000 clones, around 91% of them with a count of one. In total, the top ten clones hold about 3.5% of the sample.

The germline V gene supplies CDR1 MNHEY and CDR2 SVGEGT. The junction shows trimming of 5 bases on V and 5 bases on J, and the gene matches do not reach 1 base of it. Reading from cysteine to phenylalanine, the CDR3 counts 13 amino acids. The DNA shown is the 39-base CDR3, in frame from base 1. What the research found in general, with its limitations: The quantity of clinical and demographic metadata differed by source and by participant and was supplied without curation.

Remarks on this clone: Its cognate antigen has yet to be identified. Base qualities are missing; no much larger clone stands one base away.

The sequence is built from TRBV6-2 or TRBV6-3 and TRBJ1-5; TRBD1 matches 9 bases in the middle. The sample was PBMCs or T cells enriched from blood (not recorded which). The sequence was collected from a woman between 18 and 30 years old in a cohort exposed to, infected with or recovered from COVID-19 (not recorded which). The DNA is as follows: TGTGCCAGCAGTACAGGGGGCGATCAGCCCCAGCATTTT. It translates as CASSTGGDQPQHF.